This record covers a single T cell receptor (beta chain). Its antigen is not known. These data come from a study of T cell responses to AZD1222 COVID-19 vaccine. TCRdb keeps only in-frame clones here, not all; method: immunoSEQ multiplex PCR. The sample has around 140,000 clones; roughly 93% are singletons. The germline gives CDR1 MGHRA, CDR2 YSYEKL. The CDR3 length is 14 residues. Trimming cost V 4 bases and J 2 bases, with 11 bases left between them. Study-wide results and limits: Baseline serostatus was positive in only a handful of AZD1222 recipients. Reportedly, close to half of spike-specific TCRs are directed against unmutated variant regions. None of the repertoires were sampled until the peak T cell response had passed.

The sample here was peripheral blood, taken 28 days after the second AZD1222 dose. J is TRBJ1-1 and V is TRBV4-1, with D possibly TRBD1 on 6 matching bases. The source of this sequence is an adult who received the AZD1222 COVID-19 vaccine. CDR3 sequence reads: CASSLIQGNTEAFF. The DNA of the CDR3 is TGCGCCAGCAGCCTAATACAGGGTAACACTGAAGCTTTCTTT.